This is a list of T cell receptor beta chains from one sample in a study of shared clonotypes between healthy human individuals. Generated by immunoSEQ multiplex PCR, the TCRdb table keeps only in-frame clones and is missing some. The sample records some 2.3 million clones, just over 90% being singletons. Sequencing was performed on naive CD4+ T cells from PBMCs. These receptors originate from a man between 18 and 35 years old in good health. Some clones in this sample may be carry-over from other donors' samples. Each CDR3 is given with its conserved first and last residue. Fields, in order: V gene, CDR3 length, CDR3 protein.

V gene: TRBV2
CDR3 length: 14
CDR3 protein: CASRRASGSDTQYF

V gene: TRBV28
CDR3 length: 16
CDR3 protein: CASSLPRGSSNQPQHF

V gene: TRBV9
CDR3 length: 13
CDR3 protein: CASSVGSRGEQYF

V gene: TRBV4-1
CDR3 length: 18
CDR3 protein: CASSQPLQTRVGRETQYF

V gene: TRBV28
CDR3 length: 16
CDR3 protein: CASSYTTGVSNQPQHF

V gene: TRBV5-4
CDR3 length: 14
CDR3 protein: CASSFGTSVDEQFF

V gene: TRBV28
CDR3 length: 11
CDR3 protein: CASGTGDEQYF

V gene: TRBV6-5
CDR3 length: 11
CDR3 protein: CASSYFETQYF

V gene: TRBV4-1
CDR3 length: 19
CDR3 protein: CASSQVSGPSGQVFGGYTF

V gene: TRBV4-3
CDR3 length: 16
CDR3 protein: CASSHLTGDSFNEQFF

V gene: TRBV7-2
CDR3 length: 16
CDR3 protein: CASSPTSGKPLEEQYF

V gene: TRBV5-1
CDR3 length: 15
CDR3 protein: CASSLVATRDTEAFF

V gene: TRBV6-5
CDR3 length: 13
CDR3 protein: CASSYQKRGGYTF

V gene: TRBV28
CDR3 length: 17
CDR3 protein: CASSTRPAGAGNQPQHF

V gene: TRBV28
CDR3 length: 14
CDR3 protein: CASSPAGGGGEQYF

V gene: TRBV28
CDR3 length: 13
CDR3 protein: CASRPPSVFGYTF

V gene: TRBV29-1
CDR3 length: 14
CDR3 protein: CSVVILLNTGELFF

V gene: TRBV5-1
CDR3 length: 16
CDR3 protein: CASSLGDPWGSTEAFF

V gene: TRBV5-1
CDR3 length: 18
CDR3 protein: CASSRGTSGSGSTDTQYF

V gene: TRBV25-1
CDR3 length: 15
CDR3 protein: CASSSDGPLNTEAFF

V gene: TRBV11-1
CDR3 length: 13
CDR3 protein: CASSFQPGAEQYF

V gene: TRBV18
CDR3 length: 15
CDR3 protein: CASSPDRGLTDTQYF

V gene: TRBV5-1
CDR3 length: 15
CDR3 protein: CASSWRAGPYNEQFF

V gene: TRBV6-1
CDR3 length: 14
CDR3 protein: CASSEGQGAGTQYF

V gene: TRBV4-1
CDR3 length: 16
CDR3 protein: CASSQPARMNTGELFF

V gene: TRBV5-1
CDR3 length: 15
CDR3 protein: CASSSDRGPDNEQFF

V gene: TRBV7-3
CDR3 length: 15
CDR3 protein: CASSWDRGAYNEQFF

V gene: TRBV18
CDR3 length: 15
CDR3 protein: CASSRSSGNDNEQFF

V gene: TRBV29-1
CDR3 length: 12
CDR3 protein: CSVGDIQETQYF

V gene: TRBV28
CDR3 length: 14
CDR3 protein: CASRPAGGEDTQYF

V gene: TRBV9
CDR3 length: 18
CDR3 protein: CASDPGLAGVTGAGELFF

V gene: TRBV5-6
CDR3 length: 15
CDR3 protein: CASSRLGGATDTQYF

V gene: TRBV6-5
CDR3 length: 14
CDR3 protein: CASSYNQGRTEAFF

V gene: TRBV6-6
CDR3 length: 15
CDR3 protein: CASTQTDFRNQPQHF

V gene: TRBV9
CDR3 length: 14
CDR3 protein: CASSVGSHGAEQFF

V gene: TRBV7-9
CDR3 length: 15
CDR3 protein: CASSISGRSTDTQYF

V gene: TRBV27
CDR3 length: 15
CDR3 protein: CASSRTSGLSYEQYF

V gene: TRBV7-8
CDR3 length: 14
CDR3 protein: CASSFQGRISEAFF

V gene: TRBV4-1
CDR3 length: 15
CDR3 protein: CASSQGTQGGQPQHF

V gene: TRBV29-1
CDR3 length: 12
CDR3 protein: CSVTRGLGEQFF

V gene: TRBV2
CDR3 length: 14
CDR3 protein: CASISGEVGTEAFF

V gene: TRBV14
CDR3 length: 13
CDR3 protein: CASSQDSARIQFF

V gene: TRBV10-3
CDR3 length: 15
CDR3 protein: CAISEAGQNTGELFF

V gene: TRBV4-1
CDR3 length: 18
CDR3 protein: CASSQAPLGGTSPGELFF

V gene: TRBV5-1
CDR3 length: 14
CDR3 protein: CASRTRPNTGELFF